The rows below give T cell receptor beta chains drawn from one sample of a study of T cells after yellow fever vaccination. TCRdb reprocessed the 5' RACE reads via MiXCR and lists one record per CDR3 protein. The sample contains a few hundred thousand distinct CDR3 sequences, about 3.9% of which appear only once. The sample in question was PBMCs, obtained 15 days after the yellow fever booster vaccination. Receptors originate from a man aged 18 to 35 who received the YFV17D yellow fever vaccine. Both conserved end residues are part of each CDR3. A D gene is named only where the DNA matches it firmly. Clone size is stated in some rows and not others, as once, few, many or a class when expanded.

CDR3nt	CDR3aa	abundance	v_gene	d_gene	j_gene
TGCAGTGCTGAGGGATACAATGAGCAGTTCTTC	CSAEGYNEQFF	many	TRBV20-1	-	TRBJ2-1
TGTGCCAGCAGCCCAGGGTCGGGGACGAACACCGGGGAGCTGTTTTTT	CASSPGSGTNTGELFF	many	TRBV7-6	-	TRBJ2-2
TGTGCCAGCCGTAATGCGGAGACCCAGTACTTC	CASRNAETQYF	-	TRBV28	-	TRBJ2-5
TGTGCCAGCAGTAAGAGGGGGTTAACGCCTGAAGCTTTCTTT	CASSKRGLTPEAFF	many	TRBV6-6	-	TRBJ1-1
TGTGCCAGCAGCCCCTCCCATAATTCACCCCTCCACTTT	CASSPSHNSPLHF	many	TRBV3-1	-	TRBJ1-6
TGTGCCAGCAGGACCGTGGAGACCCAGTACTTC	CASRTVETQYF	many	TRBV7-2	-	TRBJ2-5
TGTGCCAGCAGCGAGAGGGTCGGTTTTGTTAGGCCAGATACGCAGTATTTT	CASSERVGFVRPDTQYF	many	TRBV9	-	TRBJ2-3
TGTGCCAGCAGCCCCGACGGCACGAAGGCCTATAATTCACCCCTCCACTTT	CASSPDGTKAYNSPLHF	many	TRBV9	-	TRBJ1-6
TGCAGTGCCCTGAGGGGTGGATACGAGCAGTACTTC	CSALRGGYEQYF	many	TRBV20-1	-	TRBJ2-7
TGTGCCAGCAGCCAAGATCGGGTTTGGACTGAAGCTTTCTTT	CASSQDRVWTEAFF	many	TRBV4-2	-	TRBJ1-1
TGCAGTGTCTCCAGGACGGGCGGGACAGCTCTACTTGGGGGATCACCCCTCCACTTT	CSVSRTGGTALLGGSPLHF	many	TRBV20-1	TRBD1	TRBJ1-6
TGTGCCAGCAGCCAAGTGGGCGGGACAGGCACGCCAGATACGCAGTATTTT	CASSQVGGTGTPDTQYF	many	TRBV14	TRBD1	TRBJ2-3
TGTGCCAGCTCACCACAAGAACAGGGCCGAGAGACCCAGTACTTC	CASSPQEQGRETQYF	few	TRBV18	-	TRBJ2-5
TGTGCCTGGGGGTTCTCTGGGGCCAACGTCCTGACTTTC	CAWGFSGANVLTF	many	TRBV30	-	TRBJ2-6
TGTGCCAGCAGCTTCGGGTACACCGGGGAGCTGTTTTTT	CASSFGYTGELFF	many	TRBV5-4	-	TRBJ2-2
TGTGCCAGCAGTTTTTCGGCCAGGGGGGGGGAAAAGCAGTACTTC	CASSFSARGGEKQYF	many	TRBV27	-	TRBJ2-7
TGTGCCAGCAGCTTGCCCGGGACAGGGGAGACCCAGTACTTC	CASSLPGTGETQYF	many	TRBV5-8	TRBD1	TRBJ2-5
TGTGCCAGCAGCTCCATGGACAGTTCACGGCAGTATTTT	CASSSMDSSRQYF	many	TRBV7-2	-	TRBJ2-3
TGTGCCAGCAGCTTAGTTTCGGGACCCAGCTCCTACAATGAGCAGTTCTTC	CASSLVSGPSSYNEQFF	many	TRBV7-2	-	TRBJ2-1
TGTGCCAGCAGCGTGATCCAGGGGTTAGGGGACACTGAAGCTTTCTTT	CASSVIQGLGDTEAFF	many	TRBV9	-	TRBJ1-1
TGTGCCAGCAGCTTAGTTCCCAATGAGCAGTTCTTC	CASSLVPNEQFF	many	TRBV7-9	-	TRBJ2-1
TGCGCCAGCAGCCAACATACAGGGGATGATGGCTACACCTTC	CASSQHTGDDGYTF	few	TRBV4-1	TRBD1	TRBJ1-2
TGCAGTGCTCGCCGAGGAGATCTCAATCAGCCCCAGCATTTT	CSARRGDLNQPQHF	few	TRBV20-1	-	TRBJ1-5
TGTGCCAGCAGCTTAGTGAGTGGGAGGGGGCCTTTCCGGGCCAACGTCCTGACTTTC	CASSLVSGRGPFRANVLTF	few	TRBV7-2	-	TRBJ2-6
TGTGCCAGCAGTTTTAATTACGGAGGATCACCCCTCCACTTT	CASSFNYGGSPLHF	many	TRBV27	-	TRBJ1-6
TGTGCCAGCAGTTATTGGGGGAACACCGGGGAGCTGTTTTTT	CASSYWGNTGELFF	many	TRBV6-2/TRBV6-3	-	TRBJ2-2
TGTGCCAGCAGCGGCACTCCGGGGGGGCGTGCCGAAGAGACCCAGTACTTC	CASSGTPGGRAEETQYF	few	TRBV9	TRBD2	TRBJ2-5
TGTGCCAGCAGTTCGGGACAAAGGTCTGGCTACACCTTC	CASSSGQRSGYTF	many	TRBV12-3/TRBV12-4	-	TRBJ1-2
TGTGCCAGCAGCCCGTCAGGGGTTGACACCGGGGAGCTGTTTTTT	CASSPSGVDTGELFF	many	TRBV5-4	-	TRBJ2-2
TGTGCCAGCAGCGCCCAATCTCGCAGGGGCGAGCAGTACTTC	CASSAQSRRGEQYF	many	TRBV7-9	-	TRBJ2-7
TGCGCCAGCTCCTCGGGCTTTGGGGCCAACGTCCTGACTTTC	CASSSGFGANVLTF	many	TRBV10-1	-	TRBJ2-6
TGTGCCAGCAGCCGGGGCCCTACAGGGAACACTGAAGCTTTCTTT	CASSRGPTGNTEAFF	many	TRBV7-2	-	TRBJ1-1
TGTGCCAGCAGCTTAGCCGCGGAGACCCAGTACTTC	CASSLAAETQYF	many	TRBV7-9	-	TRBJ2-5
TGTGCCAGCAGTCCTCCGGGGGGCCTGGACACCATATATTTT	CASSPPGGLDTIYF	many	TRBV27	-	TRBJ1-3
TGTGCCAGCAGGGCAACAGGGGGCGCCTCCTACAATGAGCAGTTCTTC	CASRATGGASYNEQFF	many	TRBV2	TRBD1	TRBJ2-1
TGTGCCAGTAGAGGGGACAGTTTCAATCAGCCCCAGCATTTT	CASRGDSFNQPQHF	-	TRBV19	TRBD1	TRBJ1-5
TGTGCCAGCAGCTTAACGGGGGGCAGGGGTCAGCCCCAGCATTTT	CASSLTGGRGQPQHF	many	TRBV7-3	-	TRBJ1-5
TGTGCCAGCAGCTTTAGGGGGTCGAGCTCCTACAATGAGCAGTTCTTC	CASSFRGSSSYNEQFF	-	TRBV5-5	-	TRBJ2-1
TGTGCCAGCAGCTTGGTCAGAACAGATACGCAGTATTTT	CASSLVRTDTQYF	many	TRBV5-6	-	TRBJ2-3
TGCGCCAGCAGCCAAGAGGTCCCCGTGGCCGACATCTATGGCTACACCTTC	CASSQEVPVADIYGYTF	many	TRBV4-1	-	TRBJ1-2
TGTGCCAGCAGCCGGGACAGGATCCCTGGGGCCAACGTCCTGACTTTC	CASSRDRIPGANVLTF	few	TRBV7-8	TRBD1	TRBJ2-6
TGTGCCAGCAGCACCCACCCGGGACACAGGGGAGACAATGAGCAGTTCTTC	CASSTHPGHRGDNEQFF	many	TRBV7-6	TRBD1	TRBJ2-1
TGTGCCAGCGACTGGACAGGGGGTGACACTGAAGCTTTCTTT	CASDWTGGDTEAFF	-	TRBV7-2	TRBD1	TRBJ1-1
TGTGCCAGCAGCCCAAGAGATCGCAGTAAGAACACTGAAGCTTTCTTT	CASSPRDRSKNTEAFF	few	TRBV3-1	-	TRBJ1-1
TGTGCCAGCAGCCCTCGGGCTAGCGGGTTGAAGCGTGGCACAGATACGCAGTATTTT	CASSPRASGLKRGTDTQYF	many	TRBV7-8	TRBD2	TRBJ2-3
TGTGCCAGCAGGCCTGAGGGGACAGGGAATCAGCCCCAGCATTTT	CASRPEGTGNQPQHF	many	TRBV5-5	TRBD1	TRBJ1-5
TGTGCCAGCAGCTTTGGGGGGGCAGGAACGCAGTATTTT	CASSFGGAGTQYF	many	TRBV7-3	-	TRBJ2-3
TGTGCCAGCAGTTTACGGCTAGCGGGGGCCGGGGCCAAAAACATTCAGTACTTC	CASSLRLAGAGAKNIQYF	many	TRBV12-3/TRBV12-4	TRBD2	TRBJ2-4
TGCGCCAGCTCCATTCCGGGGCGAATGAACACTGAAGCTTTCTTT	CASSIPGRMNTEAFF	many	TRBV5-1	-	TRBJ1-1
TGTGCCACCAGTGCCTCAGCCCGGGACCCGGATAACTATGGCTACACCTTC	CATSASARDPDNYGYTF	many	TRBV24-1	-	TRBJ1-2